Presented here are 7 T cell receptor beta chains from one specimen sequenced in a study of blood T cell repertoires in COVID-19. The assay was immunoSEQ multiplex PCR, and TCRdb's table has in-frame clones only and misses some. The table records roughly 300,000 clones, more than 75% of them present only once. Specimen: peripheral blood. These TCRs come from a woman aged 50 to 60 with acute or convalescent COVID-19.

The chain couples TRBV5-1 to TRBJ2-7; TRBD1 agrees at 8 bases. Per the germline V gene, CDR1 is SGHRS and CDR2 is YFSETQ. Trimming cost V 7 bases and J 1 base; bases outside gene matches: 4. The CDR3 is 13 amino acids. The CDR3 protein is CASGGTGSYEQYF. CDR3 DNA: TGCGCCAGCGGCGGGACAGGTTCCTACGAGCAGTACTTC.

This clone was detected once. The chain is built from TRBV5-1 and TRBJ1-2; weak D call: TRBD1 (6 bases). Germline V CDR1 and CDR2: SGHRS, YFSETQ. The CDR3 is 13 amino acids. V lost 1 base, J lost 6 bases, and 10 bases lay in between. This CDR3 is CASSLSPGDGYTF. For the CDR3, the DNA is TGCGCCAGCAGCTTGTCGCCAGGGGATGGCTACACCTTC. The full variable domain, with the rest looked up from reference TRBV5-1 and TRBJ1-2, is KAGVTQTPRYLIKTRGQQVTLSCSPISGHRSVSWYQQTPGQGLQFLFEYFSETQRNKGNFPGRFSGRQFSNSRSEMNVSTLELGDSALYLCASSLSPGDGYTFGSGTRLTVV.

This clone came up once. The chain couples TRBV10-3 to TRBJ1-2; D remains unclear. This CDR3 is 14 amino acids long. Trimming left V 0 bases short and J 3 bases short, with 8 bases between. Per germline, CDR1 ENHRY and CDR2 SYGVKD. CDR3 protein: CAISESMGDYGYTF. DNA of the CDR3: TGTGCCATCAGTGAGTCGATGGGAGACTATGGCTACACCTTC.

J is TRBJ1-3 and V is TRBV27; D is perhaps TRBD1 (5 bases). This CDR3 spans 13 amino acids. Germline CDR1 and CDR2: MNHEY and SMNVEV (reference sequence). V lost 7 bases and J 0 bases, leaving 7 bases between the germline ends. Written as DNA, the CDR3 is TGTGCCAGCATCGGGGGCTCTGGAAACACCATATATTTT. It is translated as CASIGGSGNTIYF.

V gene TRBV27 combines with J gene TRBJ1-2; D perhaps matches TRBD1 (6 bases). The CDR3 contains 14 residues. Germline-derived CDR1 and CDR2 are MNHEY and SMNVEV (reference sequence). Trimming pared 7 bases from V and 3 bases from J, leaving 15 bases between. The CDR3 nucleotides read TGTGCCAGCAAGCACAGGGAAAGGGACTATGGCTACACCTTC. It encodes CASKHRERDYGYTF.

The genes are TRBV6-1 and TRBJ2-3, with D possibly matching TRBD1 (5 bases). V shed 1 base and J shed 2 bases, with 10 bases lying between them. This CDR3 spans 15 amino acids. The germline V gene encodes CDR1 MNHNS and CDR2 SASEGT. CDR3 residues: CASSEVLTVTDTQYF. The CDR3 nucleotides are TGTGCCAGCAGTGAAGTCTTGACAGTCACAGATACGCAGTATTTT.

The chain couples TRBV5-1 to TRBJ1-6; unclear D gene. V was pared by 1 base and J by 8 bases, with 13 bases between. CDR3 length equals 15 residues. Germline-derived CDR1 and CDR2 are SGHRS and YFSETQ. CDR3 residues: CASSLLEGWDSPLHF. For the CDR3, the DNA is TGCGCCAGCAGCTTGTTGGAGGGCTGGGATTCACCCCTCCACTTT.